These 22 T cell receptor beta chains were sequenced from one sample in a study of long-term antiretroviral therapy in people with HIV. Sequencing used immunoSEQ v3.0 at survey level. Profiling relied on immunoSEQ multiplex PCR, and the TCRdb table lists in-frame clones only, not all of them. The sample records over 30,000 clones, roughly four fifths being singletons. Material: unsorted PBMCs, obtained 1 year after starting antiretroviral therapy. The receptor set was obtained from a man between 18 and 29 years old with HIV.

The V call is TRBV11-2, the J call TRBJ2-7, with D unresolved. Germline V CDR1 and CDR2: SGHAT, FQNNGV. Between the trimmed V and J ends, which lost 0 bases and 6 bases, there was a span of 6 bases. The CDR3 is 12 amino acids. As DNA, the CDR3 is TGTGCCAGCAGCTTAGAGGTCCGCGAGCAGTACTTC. Encoded protein: CASSLEVREQYF.

The chain links TRBV11-3 to TRBJ2-3; D is unresolved. Germline CDR1 reads SGHNT; CDR2 reads YENEEA. The CDR3 is 12 amino acids. The V and J ends lost 2 bases and 4 bases respectively, with 4 bases between them. CDR3 sequence: CASSLNPDTQYF. The CDR3 DNA reads TGTGCCAGCAGCTTAAATCCAGATACGCAGTATTTT.

This clone appeared once. The V and J genes are TRBV19 and TRBJ2-1, with a weak D call TRBD2 (6 bases). Trimming stripped 6 bases from V and 0 bases from J, with 12 bases between. The CDR3 loop spans 15 amino acids. CDR1 is LNHDA and CDR2 is SQIVND in the germline V gene (reference sequence). CDR3 nucleotide sequence: TGTGCCAGTAGACGGGACTGGAGCTCCTACAATGAGCAGTTCTTC. Protein sequence: CASRRDWSSYNEQFF.

This clone was counted only a few times. CDR3 amino acids: CASSIVGGQLLVEQFF. The CDR3 region has the DNA TGTGCCAGTAGTATAGTAGGGGGTCAGCTATTAGTGGAGCAGTTCTTC. The chain uses TRBV19 and TRBJ2-1, with D tentatively TRBD1 (6 bases). The germline V gene encodes CDR1 LNHDA and CDR2 SQIVND (reference sequence). V was clipped by 1 base and J by 10 bases, with 20 bases between them. CDR3 size: 16 residues.

This clone appeared a single time. V usage is TRBV5-1 and J usage is TRBJ2-7; tentatively, D is TRBD1 or TRBD2 (5 bases each). V lost 5 bases and J lost 6, with 12 bases in between. The CDR3 sequence is 12 residues long. Germline CDR1 is SGHRS and CDR2 is YFSETQ. CDR3 sequence: CASSTQGVEQYF. The CDR3 bases are TGCGCCAGCAGTACCCAGGGAGTCGAGCAGTACTTC. Full variable domain (remainder filled in from reference TRBV5-1 and TRBJ2-7): KAGVTQTPRYLIKTRGQQVTLSCSPISGHRSVSWYQQTPGQGLQFLFEYFSETQRNKGNFPGRFSGRQFSNSRSEMNVSTLELGDSALYLCASSTQGVEQYFGPGTRLTVT.

The rearrangement uses TRBV7-3 and TRBJ2-1, with TRBD1 as a possible D gene (6 bases). The CDR3 is 14 residues long. Germline-derived CDR1 and CDR2 are SGHTA and FQGTGA. Between the trimmed V and J ends, which lost 5 bases and 5 bases, there was a span of 13 bases. DNA of the CDR3: TGTGCCAGCAGCAAAGGACAGCTAGACAATGAGCAGTTCTTC. This encodes CASSKGQLDNEQFF.

The chain uses TRBV6-6 and TRBJ1-1, with 7 nucleotides matching TRBD1. The CDR3 is 13 residues long. Germline V gives CDR1 MNHNY, CDR2 SVGAGI (reference sequence). Germline trimming cut 8 bases from V and 2 bases from J; bases unmatched to any gene: 5. The CDR3 region has the DNA TGTGCCAGCGGCCGGGACAGTAACACTGAAGCTTTCTTT. It yields the protein CASGRDSNTEAFF.

The J gene is TRBJ2-1, the V gene TRBV9; D not resolved. V lost 0 bases, J lost 3 bases, and 7 bases lay in between. Germline V CDR1 and CDR2: SGDLS, YYNGEE. The CDR3 runs to 14 residues. CDR3 bases: TGTGCCAGCAGCGTAGAACCCATCTACAATGAGCAGTTCTTC. It is translated as CASSVEPIYNEQFF.

The J gene is TRBJ2-1, the V gene TRBV19; D is undetermined. Germline-derived CDR1 and CDR2 are LNHDA and SQIVND (reference sequence). V lost 3 bases to trimming and J lost 3 bases, with 6 bases between them. This CDR3 region has 13 residues. This chain's CDR3 is CASSIFLYNEQFF. CDR3 coding DNA: TGTGCCAGTAGTATTTTTCTCTACAATGAGCAGTTCTTC.

The chain has TRBV27 and TRBJ1-1; no reliable D call. The germline V and J ends were trimmed by 5 bases and 0 bases, with 16 bases remaining between them. The CDR3 extends over 16 amino acids. The germline gives CDR1 MNHEY, CDR2 SMNVEV (reference sequence). As DNA, the CDR3 is TGTGCCAGCAGTCCGTCGACGGGAGAAATGAACACTGAAGCTTTCTTT. The encoded protein is CASSPSTGEMNTEAFF.

The V call is TRBV11-3, the J call TRBJ1-1, with D possibly matching TRBD1 (5 bases). CDR1 is SGHNT and CDR2 is YENEEA in the germline V gene. V lost 2 bases and J lost 5, with 12 bases in between. The CDR3 extends over 14 amino acids. CDR3 nucleotides: TGTGCCAGCAGCTTAACCGGACGGGGGACTGAAGCTTTCTTT. Its protein is CASSLTGRGTEAFF.

This chain links TRBV9 with TRBJ1-1, with D perhaps TRBD1 (5 bases). Germline lookup yields CDR1 SGDLS and CDR2 YYNGEE. Trimming stripped 0 bases from V and 1 base from J, with 7 bases between. The length of the CDR3 is 14 residues. CDR3 nucleotide sequence: TGTGCCAGCAGCGTAGATGGGGCGAACACTGAAGCTTTCTTT. It codes for CASSVDGANTEAFF.

The chain is built from TRBV5-4 and TRBJ2-5; 7 bases match TRBD1. The junction had 3 bases not matched to a gene; V was cut back by 2 bases and J by 5 bases. The CDR3 is 13 amino acids. The germline V gene encodes CDR1 SGHNT and CDR2 YYREEE (reference sequence). The CDR3 sequence: CASSFTGVETQYF. CDR3 nucleotides: TGTGCCAGCAGCTTTACAGGGGTGGAGACCCAGTACTTC.

The V gene is TRBV9, the J gene TRBJ1-1; D is unresolved. The CDR3 loop spans 14 amino acids. Per the germline V gene, CDR1 is SGDLS and CDR2 is YYNGEE. The V end was cut by 0 bases, the J end by 2 bases, with 8 bases between. The CDR3 spells CASSVDKGNTEAFF. CDR3 nucleotides: TGTGCCAGCAGCGTAGACAAGGGCAACACTGAAGCTTTCTTT. The full variable domain, completed using reference TRBV9 and TRBJ1-1, is DSGVTQTPKHLITATGQRVTLRCSPRSGDLSVYWYQQSLDQGLQFLIQYYNGEERAKGNILERFSAQQFPDLHSELNLSSLELGDSALYFCASSVDKGNTEAFFGQGTRLTVV.

This clone was observed a single time. The V call is TRBV27, the J call TRBJ1-1, with a possible D match to TRBD1 (6 bases). The CDR3 length is 15 residues. The V gene's germline CDR1 is MNHEY and CDR2 SMNVEV (reference sequence). The V end lost 5 bases, the J end lost 2 bases, and 15 bases lay between the germline ends. The CDR3 DNA reads as TGTGCCAGCAGTCCCTGGACAGTCAAAAACACTGAAGCTTTCTTT. This translates into CASSPWTVKNTEAFF.

The J gene is TRBJ1-2, the V gene TRBV4-2; 8 bases fit TRBD1. Germline assignment: CDR1 LGHNA and CDR2 YNFKEQ. V was clipped by 0 bases and J by 2 bases; unmatched bases: 8. CDR3 length: 17 amino acids. The CDR3 DNA is TGTGCCAGCAGCCAAGAAGCAGCCCAGGGGGCCAACTATGGCTACACCTTC. It yields the protein CASSQEAAQGANYGYTF.

V gene TRBV18 combines with J gene TRBJ2-7; D possibly corresponds to TRBD2 (6 bases). CDR3 length equals 16 residues. CDR1 is KGHSH and CDR2 is LQKENI in the germline V gene. V gave up 2 bases and J gave up 0 bases, with 14 bases separating them. The CDR3 DNA sequence: TGTGCCAGCTCACCAAAGTCCCAGACTAGCTCCTACGAGCAGTACTTC. It specifies CASSPKSQTSSYEQYF.

This clone was seen a few times. This chain connects TRBV7-9 to TRBJ2-7, with unresolved D. The germline V and J ends were trimmed by 3 bases and 4 bases, with 10 bases remaining between them. This CDR3 spans 13 amino acids. Germline V CDR1 and CDR2: SEHNR, FQNEAQ (reference sequence). CDR3 sequence (DNA): TGTGCCAGCAGCTTCCTGGGGATATACGAGCAGTACTTC. It codes for CASSFLGIYEQYF.

The chain carries TRBV7-9 and TRBJ2-7, with 9 positions matching TRBD2. Losses at the gene ends were 6 bases for V and 4 bases for J; bases not matched to a gene: 7. The germline V gene has CDR1 SEHNR and CDR2 FQNEAQ (reference sequence). The length of the CDR3 is 14 residues. The CDR3 sequence is CASRPASGNYEQYF. CDR3 sequence (DNA): TGTGCCAGCAGACCCGCTAGCGGGAATTACGAGCAGTACTTC.

The rearrangement uses TRBV10-2 and TRBJ1-4; 8 bases match TRBD1. Germline V gives CDR1 WSHSY, CDR2 SAAADI. The trim removed 2 bases at V and 8 bases at J, leaving 10 bases unmatched. The CDR3 loop spans 16 amino acids. The CDR3 nucleotides are TGCGCCAGCAGTGAGCGCGACAGGGGCGTAAACGAAAAACTGTTTTTT. Protein: CASSERDRGVNEKLFF.

The rearrangement joins TRBV5-1 to TRBJ2-1, with 7 bases matching TRBD2. The V segment lost 7 bases and the J segment 4 bases; nucleotides outside the gene matches: 11. The germline V gene encodes CDR1 SGHRS and CDR2 YFSETQ. This CDR3 spans 15 amino acids. The CDR3 nucleotides read TGCGCCAGCCTCGCTGCTCCGGGACTATACAATGAGCAGTTCTTC. It is translated as CASLAAPGLYNEQFF.

The V gene is TRBV4-3, the J gene TRBJ1-5; D ambiguous. Germline-derived CDR1 and CDR2 are LGHNA and YSLEER. The length of the CDR3 is 13 residues. With 0 bases removed from V and 6 bases from J, the gap between germline ends came to 6 bases. The CDR3 loop reads CASSQEAGQPQHF. CDR3 nucleotide sequence: TGCGCCAGCAGCCAAGAAGCGGGTCAGCCCCAGCATTTT.